A selection of T cell receptor beta chains follows, all from one sample in a study of blood T cell repertoires in COVID-19. Measured with immunoSEQ multiplex PCR; TCRdb has only the in-frame clones, and not every one. Of 130,000 to 150,000 clones in the sample, around nine tenths were seen once. Sequenced material: peripheral blood. The receptors here all came from a human donor in a cohort sampled during active COVID-19. The CDR3 runs from the conserved cysteine through the conserved F or W. Each record gives: D gene, clone size, J gene, V gene, CDR3 protein, CDR3 DNA. The D gene is left open where the match is weak. Clone size is stated in some rows and not others, as once, few, many or a class when expanded.

.,.,TRBJ2-7,TRBV12-2,CASRLEVVGAGLIYEQYF,TGTGCAAGTCGCTTAGAGGTTGTGGGTGCGGGGTTAATTTACGAGCAGTACTTC
.,.,TRBJ1-2,TRBV5-1,CASSLGQHYGYTF,TGCGCCAGCAGCTTGGGACAGCACTATGGCTACACCTTC
TRBD2,.,TRBJ2-5,TRBV27,CASSFGEGTQYF,TGTGCCAGCAGTTTCGGGGAGGGGACCCAGTACTTC
TRBD2,once,TRBJ2-5,TRBV7-7,CASSRGLAGVGETQYF,TGTGCTAGCAGCAGGGGACTAGCGGGGGTGGGAGAGACCCAGTACTTC
.,.,TRBJ2-7,TRBV5-1,CASSSLQGTHYEQYF,TGCGCCAGCAGCTCCCTACAGGGCACTCACTACGAGCAGTACTTC
TRBD1,few,TRBJ2-7,TRBV30,CAWMGDRYSYEQYF,TGTGCCTGGATGGGGGACAGGTACTCCTACGAGCAGTACTTC
TRBD1,.,TRBJ1-2,TRBV19,CASSIPTTGGIYGYTF,TGTGCCAGTAGTATACCAACGACAGGGGGAATCTATGGCTACACCTTC
.,.,TRBJ1-4,TRBV3-1/TRBV3-2,CASSSQGTNEKLFF,TGTGCCAGCAGCTCACAGGGAACTAATGAAAAACTGTTTTTT
.,.,TRBJ1-6,TRBV9,CASSVNQYNSPLHF,TGTGCCAGCAGCGTAAATCAGTATAATTCACCCCTCCACTTT
.,.,TRBJ2-7,TRBV28,CASTPLGWNYEQYF,TGTGCCAGCACCCCTCTCGGGTGGAACTACGAGCAGTACTTC
.,.,TRBJ2-1,TRBV7-3,CASSSTATPYNEQFF,TGTGCCAGCAGCTCCACGGCGACTCCTTACAATGAGCAGTTCTTC
TRBD2,.,TRBJ2-3,TRBV23-1,CASSQTNPGGAVGTDTQYF,TGCGCCAGCAGTCAAACGAACCCGGGGGGGGCCGTCGGCACAGATACGCAGTATTTT
.,.,TRBJ1-4,TRBV5-1,CASSLARGASFSEKLFF,TGCGCCAGCAGCTTGGCCAGGGGAGCTTCATTTAGTGAAAAACTGTTTTTT
.,few,TRBJ1-2,TRBV18,CASYYREYGYTF,TGTGCCAGCTACTACAGGGAATATGGCTACACCTTC